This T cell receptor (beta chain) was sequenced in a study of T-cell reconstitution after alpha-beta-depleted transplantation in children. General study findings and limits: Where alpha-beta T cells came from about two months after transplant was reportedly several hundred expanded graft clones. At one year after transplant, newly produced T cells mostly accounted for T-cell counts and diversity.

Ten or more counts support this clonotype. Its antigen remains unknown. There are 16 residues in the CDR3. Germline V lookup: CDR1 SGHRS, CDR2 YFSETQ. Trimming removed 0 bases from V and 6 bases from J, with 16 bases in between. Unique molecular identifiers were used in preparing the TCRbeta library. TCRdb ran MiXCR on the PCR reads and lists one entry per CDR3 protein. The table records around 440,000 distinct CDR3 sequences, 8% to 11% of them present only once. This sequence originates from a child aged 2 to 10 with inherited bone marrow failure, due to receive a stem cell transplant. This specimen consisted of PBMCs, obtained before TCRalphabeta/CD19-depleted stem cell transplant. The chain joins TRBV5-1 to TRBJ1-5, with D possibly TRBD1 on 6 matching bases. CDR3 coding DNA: TGCGCCAGCAGCTTGGGGACGGGGGGCTCGGGTCAGCCCCAGCATTTT. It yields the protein CASSLGTGGSGQPQHF.